A selection of T cell receptor beta chains follows, all from one sample in a study of human T cells and chemical hapten exposure. One entry per CDR3 protein results from TCRdb running MiXCR on the RACE reads. The repertoire includes around 330,000 distinct CDR3 sequences, about 5.4% of them detected once, and under 9.5% sits in the top ten. Sequences were derived from whole blood, sampled in connection with sensitization to the hapten diphenylcyclopropenone (DPC). The receptors come from a woman aged 18-29 years with alopecia areata. Some clones in this sample may be carry-over from other donors' samples. CDR3s include the opening cysteine and the closing phenylalanine or tryptophan. Each record gives: CDR3 DNA, CDR3 protein, CDR3 length, J gene, D gene, clone size, V gene. D genes are given only for firm matches. Clone size is not always given. Where it is, it says once, few, many or a class for expanded clones.

cdr3_nt: TGTGCCAGCAGCTTGATTCGGATCACAGATACGCAGTATTTT; cdr3_aa: CASSLIRITDTQYF; cdr3_length: 14; j_call: TRBJ2-3; d_call: .; clone_size: few; v_call: TRBV5-5
cdr3_nt: TGTGCCAGCAGCTTAGATAGGCAGGGCGGAGAGCAGTACTTC; cdr3_aa: CASSLDRQGGEQYF; cdr3_length: 14; j_call: TRBJ2-7; d_call: .; clone_size: .; v_call: TRBV11-3
cdr3_nt: TGTGCCAGCAGTGACTCGCCTAGCGGGGGGGCTGATACGCAGTATTTT; cdr3_aa: CASSDSPSGGADTQYF; cdr3_length: 16; j_call: TRBJ2-3; d_call: TRBD2; clone_size: .; v_call: TRBV6-4
cdr3_nt: TGTGCCAGCAGCCCGGTTCGCGTAGGGCGGAGCGAGCAGTACTTC; cdr3_aa: CASSPVRVGRSEQYF; cdr3_length: 15; j_call: TRBJ2-7; d_call: .; clone_size: .; v_call: TRBV13
cdr3_nt: TGCAGTGCTAGAGATCTCCAGGGTAGCTCCTACGAGCAGTACTTC; cdr3_aa: CSARDLQGSSYEQYF; cdr3_length: 15; j_call: TRBJ2-7; d_call: .; clone_size: .; v_call: TRBV20-1
cdr3_nt: TGTGCCAGCAGCTTAGGGCAGGCTCTCTTT; cdr3_aa: CASSLGQALF; cdr3_length: 10; j_call: TRBJ1-1; d_call: .; clone_size: .; v_call: TRBV7-9
cdr3_nt: TGTGCCAGCAGCTTAGCGGGGGGATCCAATGAGCAGTTCTTC; cdr3_aa: CASSLAGGSNEQFF; cdr3_length: 14; j_call: TRBJ2-1; d_call: TRBD2; clone_size: .; v_call: TRBV7-3
cdr3_nt: TGTGCCAGCAATCTCCAGGGAACCTCCTACGAGCAGTACTTC; cdr3_aa: CASNLQGTSYEQYF; cdr3_length: 14; j_call: TRBJ2-7; d_call: .; clone_size: many; v_call: TRBV28
cdr3_nt: TGTGCCAGCAGTTTAGCCCAGGTGGGCTACACCTTC; cdr3_aa: CASSLAQVGYTF; cdr3_length: 12; j_call: TRBJ1-2; d_call: .; clone_size: few; v_call: TRBV12-3/TRBV12-4
cdr3_nt: TGTGCCAGCAGTTACCACAGGGTTCTCCAAGGGAACACTGAAGCTTTCTTT; cdr3_aa: CASSYHRVLQGNTEAFF; cdr3_length: 17; j_call: TRBJ1-1; d_call: .; clone_size: .; v_call: TRBV6-5
cdr3_nt: TGTGCCAGCAGCCCAGATAGGGATTGGACTAATGAAAAACTGTTTTTT; cdr3_aa: CASSPDRDWTNEKLFF; cdr3_length: 16; j_call: TRBJ1-4; d_call: .; clone_size: .; v_call: TRBV12-3/TRBV12-4
cdr3_nt: TGTGCCAGCAGCATAGACAGCAATCAGCCCCAGCATTTT; cdr3_aa: CASSIDSNQPQHF; cdr3_length: 13; j_call: TRBJ1-5; d_call: .; clone_size: many; v_call: TRBV12-3/TRBV12-4
cdr3_nt: TGTGCCAGCACCCCGGGACGGGGGGGGTTGAGCAATCAGCCCCAGCATTTT; cdr3_aa: CASTPGRGGLSNQPQHF; cdr3_length: 17; j_call: TRBJ1-5; d_call: .; clone_size: many; v_call: TRBV6-7
cdr3_nt: TGTGCCAGCAGATATAATAACAGGGGTATCGGAGCTTTCTTT; cdr3_aa: CASRYNNRGIGAFF; cdr3_length: 14; j_call: TRBJ1-1; d_call: TRBD1; clone_size: few; v_call: TRBV28
cdr3_nt: TGTGCCAGCAGCTCCCCGACTAGAGGCACAGATACGCAGTATTTT; cdr3_aa: CASSSPTRGTDTQYF; cdr3_length: 15; j_call: TRBJ2-3; d_call: .; clone_size: few; v_call: TRBV7-2
cdr3_nt: TGTGCCAGCAGCTTATTTACCGGGACAGGGCATGGCTACACCTTC; cdr3_aa: CASSLFTGTGHGYTF; cdr3_length: 15; j_call: TRBJ1-2; d_call: TRBD1; clone_size: few; v_call: TRBV7-2
cdr3_nt: TGTGCCAGCAGCTCCGTCGGGAGAGGTGATGGCTACACCTTC; cdr3_aa: CASSSVGRGDGYTF; cdr3_length: 14; j_call: TRBJ1-2; d_call: .; clone_size: many; v_call: TRBV7-9
cdr3_nt: TGTGCCACCAGTGCCAGGACAGGGACCTATGGCTACACCTTC; cdr3_aa: CATSARTGTYGYTF; cdr3_length: 14; j_call: TRBJ1-2; d_call: TRBD1; clone_size: .; v_call: TRBV24-1
cdr3_nt: TGCGCCAGCAGCCAAGACGGGGACTATAATGAAAAACTGTTTTTT; cdr3_aa: CASSQDGDYNEKLFF; cdr3_length: 15; j_call: TRBJ1-4; d_call: .; clone_size: .; v_call: TRBV4-3
cdr3_nt: TGTGCCACCAGCCGACAGAACACCGGGGAGCTGTTTTTT; cdr3_aa: CATSRQNTGELFF; cdr3_length: 13; j_call: TRBJ2-2; d_call: .; clone_size: few; v_call: TRBV15
cdr3_nt: TGTGCCAGCAGTGTAGACAGGGGCTATGGCTACACCTTC; cdr3_aa: CASSVDRGYGYTF; cdr3_length: 13; j_call: TRBJ1-2; d_call: TRBD1; clone_size: .; v_call: TRBV6-5
cdr3_nt: TGTGCCAGCGGGTGGGGGCAGAACACTGAAGCTTTCTTT; cdr3_aa: CASGWGQNTEAFF; cdr3_length: 13; j_call: TRBJ1-1; d_call: .; clone_size: few; v_call: TRBV14
cdr3_nt: TGTGCCAGCAGCTCCTTCGACAGGGGTGACTATGGCTACACCTTC; cdr3_aa: CASSSFDRGDYGYTF; cdr3_length: 15; j_call: TRBJ1-2; d_call: TRBD1; clone_size: few; v_call: TRBV2
cdr3_nt: TGTGCCAGCAGTGGGGCCAGAACCGGGGAGCTGTTTTTT; cdr3_aa: CASSGARTGELFF; cdr3_length: 13; j_call: TRBJ2-2; d_call: .; clone_size: few; v_call: TRBV6-2/TRBV6-3
cdr3_nt: TGTGCCAGCAGCGCGGGTCCTTATGACGAGCAGTACTTC; cdr3_aa: CASSAGPYDEQYF; cdr3_length: 13; j_call: TRBJ2-7; d_call: .; clone_size: many; v_call: TRBV5-5
cdr3_nt: TGCAGCGTTGTGAAACAGCCCCGTCGGGCTTTCTTT; cdr3_aa: CSVVKQPRRAFF; cdr3_length: 12; j_call: TRBJ1-1; d_call: .; clone_size: many; v_call: TRBV29-1
cdr3_nt: TGCGCCAGCAGCTTGGATACAGGGAAGGAAGCTTTCTTT; cdr3_aa: CASSLDTGKEAFF; cdr3_length: 13; j_call: TRBJ1-1; d_call: .; clone_size: .; v_call: TRBV5-1
cdr3_nt: TGTGCCAGCAGCTTAAGCGGGGGGGCCCTCGAGACCCAGTACTTC; cdr3_aa: CASSLSGGALETQYF; cdr3_length: 15; j_call: TRBJ2-5; d_call: TRBD2; clone_size: few; v_call: TRBV7-2
cdr3_nt: TGTGCCAGCAGTTTGAGGAGGGGGCCCCAGCATTTT; cdr3_aa: CASSLRRGPQHF; cdr3_length: 12; j_call: TRBJ1-5; d_call: .; clone_size: many; v_call: TRBV12-3/TRBV12-4
cdr3_nt: TGTGCCAGCAGCTTCCGACAGGGTAGCACCATATATTTT; cdr3_aa: CASSFRQGSTIYF; cdr3_length: 13; j_call: TRBJ1-3; d_call: TRBD1; clone_size: few; v_call: TRBV11-2
cdr3_nt: TGCGCCAGCAGCCAAGATCGGCTAGGCACAGATACGCAGTATTTT; cdr3_aa: CASSQDRLGTDTQYF; cdr3_length: 15; j_call: TRBJ2-3; d_call: .; clone_size: many; v_call: TRBV4-3
cdr3_nt: TGTGCCAGCAGTTACTCCGTAGGGATATCAGGCGATGAGCAGTTCTTC; cdr3_aa: CASSYSVGISGDEQFF; cdr3_length: 16; j_call: TRBJ2-1; d_call: .; clone_size: many; v_call: TRBV6-2/TRBV6-3
cdr3_nt: TGTGCCAGCAGCCCCTCTAGCGGGGTAGGCCATGAGCAGTTCTTC; cdr3_aa: CASSPSSGVGHEQFF; cdr3_length: 15; j_call: TRBJ2-1; d_call: TRBD2; clone_size: many; v_call: TRBV7-2
cdr3_nt: TGTGCCAGCACCGAAAACCCCCCCAGGGGGCATAGAGCTTTCTTT; cdr3_aa: CASTENPPRGHRAFF; cdr3_length: 15; j_call: TRBJ1-1; d_call: TRBD1; clone_size: .; v_call: TRBV2
cdr3_nt: TGTGCCAGCAGCTTAGCACACACAGGGGATGTGGCCAAAAACATTCAGTACTTC; cdr3_aa: CASSLAHTGDVAKNIQYF; cdr3_length: 18; j_call: TRBJ2-4; d_call: TRBD1; clone_size: many; v_call: TRBV7-2
cdr3_nt: TGTGCCAGCAGTTACTCCTCGGTAGGGCTATCCACAGATACGCAGTATTTT; cdr3_aa: CASSYSSVGLSTDTQYF; cdr3_length: 17; j_call: TRBJ2-3; d_call: .; clone_size: many; v_call: TRBV6-5
cdr3_nt: TGCAGTGCTAGAGATCCGGGCGCAGAGCCCCAGCATTTT; cdr3_aa: CSARDPGAEPQHF; cdr3_length: 13; j_call: TRBJ1-5; d_call: .; clone_size: .; v_call: TRBV20-1
cdr3_nt: TGCAGCGTCGGGGAGGGGGTGAGCGGAAACACCATATATTTT; cdr3_aa: CSVGEGVSGNTIYF; cdr3_length: 14; j_call: TRBJ1-3; d_call: .; clone_size: many; v_call: TRBV29-1
cdr3_nt: TGTGCCAGCTCACCTACAAGAAATGAGCAGTTCTTC; cdr3_aa: CASSPTRNEQFF; cdr3_length: 12; j_call: TRBJ2-1; d_call: .; clone_size: few; v_call: TRBV18
cdr3_nt: TGTGCCAGCAGCCAAAAGGGTTTGCGGCAGGCTCAGCCCCAGCATTTT; cdr3_aa: CASSQKGLRQAQPQHF; cdr3_length: 16; j_call: TRBJ1-5; d_call: .; clone_size: few; v_call: TRBV14
cdr3_nt: TGCGCCAGCAGCTTGGGGTCAGGGGACACTGAAGCTTTCTTT; cdr3_aa: CASSLGSGDTEAFF; cdr3_length: 14; j_call: TRBJ1-1; d_call: .; clone_size: .; v_call: TRBV5-1
cdr3_nt: TGTGCCAGTCAATATGGGGGACAGGGCGACACCGGGGAGCTGTTTTTT; cdr3_aa: CASQYGGQGDTGELFF; cdr3_length: 16; j_call: TRBJ2-2; d_call: TRBD1; clone_size: few; v_call: TRBV19
cdr3_nt: TGTGCCAGCAGTTTTAAGGAGTCTTGGACTGAAGCTTTCTTT; cdr3_aa: CASSFKESWTEAFF; cdr3_length: 14; j_call: TRBJ1-1; d_call: .; clone_size: many; v_call: TRBV12-3/TRBV12-4
cdr3_nt: TGCGCCAGCAGCTTGGGCACCTATGGGGCCAACGTCCTGACTTTC; cdr3_aa: CASSLGTYGANVLTF; cdr3_length: 15; j_call: TRBJ2-6; d_call: .; clone_size: .; v_call: TRBV5-1
cdr3_nt: TGCAGTGCTTCCCCGTCCTACGAGCAGTACTTC; cdr3_aa: CSASPSYEQYF; cdr3_length: 11; j_call: TRBJ2-7; d_call: .; clone_size: few; v_call: TRBV20-1
cdr3_nt: TGTGCCAGCAGCTTAGCGGGGGGGCCGTTCGGGGAGCTGTTTTTT; cdr3_aa: CASSLAGGPFGELFF; cdr3_length: 15; j_call: TRBJ2-2; d_call: .; clone_size: many; v_call: TRBV7-2
cdr3_nt: TGTGCCAGCAGTCCGGGGACTAGCGGGGTGAGATACCAAGAGACCCAGTACTTC; cdr3_aa: CASSPGTSGVRYQETQYF; cdr3_length: 18; j_call: TRBJ2-5; d_call: TRBD2; clone_size: .; v_call: TRBV28
cdr3_nt: TGTGCCAGCGGACCAAGCGGGGGGGGGACAGATACGCAGTATTTT; cdr3_aa: CASGPSGGGTDTQYF; cdr3_length: 15; j_call: TRBJ2-3; d_call: TRBD2; clone_size: few; v_call: TRBV6-4
cdr3_nt: TGTGCCAGCAGCTCCTTGGAGGAAGGTGGCTACACCTTC; cdr3_aa: CASSSLEEGGYTF; cdr3_length: 13; j_call: TRBJ1-2; d_call: .; clone_size: few; v_call: TRBV7-9
cdr3_nt: TGCGCCTCCAAGGAGGGGGACGGATATAACTATGGCTACACCTTC; cdr3_aa: CASKEGDGYNYGYTF; cdr3_length: 15; j_call: TRBJ1-2; d_call: .; clone_size: few; v_call: TRBV5-1
cdr3_nt: TGTGCCATCCGAGCGGGGCTAAGCTCCTACGAGCAGTACTTC; cdr3_aa: CAIRAGLSSYEQYF; cdr3_length: 14; j_call: TRBJ2-7; d_call: TRBD2; clone_size: few; v_call: TRBV10-3
cdr3_nt: TGTGCCAGCAGTCCCCCCGGGTTCCTTGGGGAGCAGTACTTC; cdr3_aa: CASSPPGFLGEQYF; cdr3_length: 14; j_call: TRBJ2-7; d_call: .; clone_size: .; v_call: TRBV6-5
cdr3_nt: TGTGCCAGCAGCTTCACTAGTATTTTCACAGATACGCAGTATTTT; cdr3_aa: CASSFTSIFTDTQYF; cdr3_length: 15; j_call: TRBJ2-3; d_call: .; clone_size: .; v_call: TRBV7-2
cdr3_nt: TGTGCCAGCAGCCAAGACCGGCTGACCTACAATGAGCAGTTCTTC; cdr3_aa: CASSQDRLTYNEQFF; cdr3_length: 15; j_call: TRBJ2-1; d_call: .; clone_size: .; v_call: TRBV3-1
cdr3_nt: TGTGCCAGCAGTTACCGGCCCGACGAACCAAGGCACTATGGCTACACCTTC; cdr3_aa: CASSYRPDEPRHYGYTF; cdr3_length: 17; j_call: TRBJ1-2; d_call: .; clone_size: many; v_call: TRBV6-5
cdr3_nt: TGTGCCATCGGGCCAGGACGCGAAAAACTGTTTTTT; cdr3_aa: CAIGPGREKLFF; cdr3_length: 12; j_call: TRBJ1-4; d_call: .; clone_size: many; v_call: TRBV10-3
cdr3_nt: TGTGCCAGCACATGGCAAGAGACCCAGTACTTC; cdr3_aa: CASTWQETQYF; cdr3_length: 11; j_call: TRBJ2-5; d_call: .; clone_size: many; v_call: TRBV28
cdr3_nt: TGTGCCAGCAGCTTTAAACAGGGAATCCGTTACGAGCAGTACTTC; cdr3_aa: CASSFKQGIRYEQYF; cdr3_length: 15; j_call: TRBJ2-7; d_call: .; clone_size: few; v_call: TRBV7-6
cdr3_nt: TGTGCCAGCAGCCCTGGGACCAGGCCAGGATCGACCCAGCATTTT; cdr3_aa: CASSPGTRPGSTQHF; cdr3_length: 15; j_call: TRBJ1-5; d_call: .; clone_size: few; v_call: TRBV7-2
cdr3_nt: TGTGCCAGCAGTTCCCCGGGACAGGGGGTTTACGAGCAGTACTTC; cdr3_aa: CASSSPGQGVYEQYF; cdr3_length: 15; j_call: TRBJ2-7; d_call: TRBD1; clone_size: few; v_call: TRBV27